This TCR beta chain is drawn from a study of T cells expressing NK-cell markers. TCRdb re-called the 5' RACE reads, yielding one record per CDR3 amino acid sequence without DNA. The sample has 400,000 or so distinct CDR3 sequences. The CDR3 has 15 residues. Per germline, CDR1 SGHRS and CDR2 YFSETQ. Sequences were obtained from blood T cells: a sorted CD56 or NKG2C T cell subset, CD4+ or CD8+ T cells, or bulk PBMC T cells (not recorded which). J is TRBJ2-5 and V is TRBV5-1; TCRdb selects TRBD2, and the lack of DNA leaves this call unchecked. The clonotype originates from a woman in her fifties or sixties in good health. CDR3 sequence: CASSSGLAGVETQYF.